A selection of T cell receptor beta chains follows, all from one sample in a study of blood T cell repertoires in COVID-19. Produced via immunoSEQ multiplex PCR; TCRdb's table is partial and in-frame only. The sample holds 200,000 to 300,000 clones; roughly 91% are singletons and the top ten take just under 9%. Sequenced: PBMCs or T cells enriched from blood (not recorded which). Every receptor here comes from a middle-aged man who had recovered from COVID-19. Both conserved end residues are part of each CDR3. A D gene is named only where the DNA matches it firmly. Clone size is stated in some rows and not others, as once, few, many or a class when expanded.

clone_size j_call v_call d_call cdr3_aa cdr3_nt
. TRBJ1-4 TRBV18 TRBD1 CASSPPGIQGGATNEKLFF TGTGCCAGCTCACCACCTGGAATACAGGGGGGTGCAACTAATGAAAAACTGTTTTTT
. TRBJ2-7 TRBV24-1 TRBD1 CATSDQGQRGLNEQYF TGTGCCACCAGTGATCAGGGACAGAGAGGGTTAAACGAGCAGTACTTC
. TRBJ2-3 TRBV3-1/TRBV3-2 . CASSNGQRGADTQYF TGTGCCAGCAGCAACGGACAGAGAGGTGCAGATACGCAGTATTTT
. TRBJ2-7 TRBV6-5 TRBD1 CASESRDRAYEQYF TGTGCCAGCGAATCCCGGGACAGAGCCTACGAGCAGTACTTC
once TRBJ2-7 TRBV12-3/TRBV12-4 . CASSSGTQDEQYF TGTGCCAGCAGTTCCGGTACCCAAGACGAGCAGTACTTC
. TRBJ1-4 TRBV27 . CASSLGASGDEKLFF TGTGCCAGCAGTTTAGGGGCTAGTGGGGATGAAAAACTGTTTTTT
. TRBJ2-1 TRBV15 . CATSESEFVVLGEQFF TGTGCCACCAGCGAAAGCGAATTTGTCGTACTTGGTGAGCAGTTCTTC
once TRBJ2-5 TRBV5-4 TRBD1 CASSSGTGGLETQYF TGTGCCAGCAGCTCCGGGACAGGGGGTTTGGAGACCCAGTACTTC
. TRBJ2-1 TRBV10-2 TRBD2 CASGGEVAGGYNEQFF TGCGCCAGCGGTGGGGAAGTAGCGGGGGGTTACAATGAGCAGTTCTTC
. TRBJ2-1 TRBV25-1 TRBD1 CASSEGTGSYNEQFF TGTGCCAGCAGTGAGGGGACAGGCTCCTACAATGAGCAGTTCTTC
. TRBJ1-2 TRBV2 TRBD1 CANQHFGTGGSPSGDGYTF TGTGCCAACCAACATTTCGGGACAGGGGGCTCCCCCTCGGGTGACGGCTACACCTTC
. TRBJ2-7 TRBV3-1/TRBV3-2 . CASSQLSYEQYF TGTGCCAGCAGCCAACTGAGTTACGAGCAGTACTTC
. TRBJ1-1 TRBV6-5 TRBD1 CASSYRGQGTTEAFF TGTGCCAGCAGTTACCGGGGACAGGGCACGACTGAAGCTTTCTTT
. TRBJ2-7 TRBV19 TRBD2 CASSGTSGVHEQYF TGTGCCAGTAGTGGGACTAGCGGGGTCCACGAGCAGTACTTC
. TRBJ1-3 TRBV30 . CAWSFSPGIGNTIYF TGTGCCTGGAGTTTCTCCCCAGGGATTGGAAACACCATATATTTT
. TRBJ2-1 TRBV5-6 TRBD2 CASSLASGLYNEQFF TGTGCCAGCAGCTTAGCTAGCGGACTCTACAATGAGCAGTTCTTC
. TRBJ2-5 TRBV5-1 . CASSRLGATPTETQYF TGCGCCAGCAGCCGGTTGGGAGCGACACCCACGGAGACCCAGTACTTC
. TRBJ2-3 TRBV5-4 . CASSFRGRGVTDTQYF TGTGCCAGCAGCTTCAGGGGCAGGGGTGTCACAGATACGCAGTATTTT
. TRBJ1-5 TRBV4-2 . CASSQDQRQQDVNQPQHF TGTGCCAGCAGCCAAGACCAACGACAGCAAGATGTAAATCAGCCCCAGCATTTT
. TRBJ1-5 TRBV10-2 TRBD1 CASRDRVGNQPQHF TGCGCCAGCAGGGACAGGGTCGGTAATCAGCCCCAGCATTTT
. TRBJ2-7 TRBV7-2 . CASSLHWGPGPYEQYF TGTGCCAGCAGCTTACACTGGGGCCCCGGACCCTACGAGCAGTACTTC
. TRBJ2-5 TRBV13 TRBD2 CASSSATKVGDYETQYF TGTGCCAGCAGCTCAGCAACAAAGGTGGGGGACTATGAGACCCAGTACTTC
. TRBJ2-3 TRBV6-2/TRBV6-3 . CASSATDTQYF TGTGCCAGCAGCGCGACAGATACGCAGTATTTT
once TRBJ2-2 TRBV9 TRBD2 CASSPRWRELGTGELFF TGTGCCAGCAGCCCTCGATGGCGGGAGTTGGGCACCGGGGAGCTGTTTTTT
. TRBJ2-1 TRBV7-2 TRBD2 CASSLKASGSLLFF TGTGCCAGCAGCTTGAAGGCTAGCGGGAGTTTACTGTTCTTC
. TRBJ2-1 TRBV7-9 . CASSIGSSYNEQFF TGTGCCAGCAGCATCGGGTCCTCCTACAATGAGCAGTTCTTC
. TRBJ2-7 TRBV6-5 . CASSYSTRLSEQYF TGTGCCAGCAGTTACTCGACTAGGCTTAGCGAGCAGTACTTC
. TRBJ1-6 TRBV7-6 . CASSLGGDSPLHF TGTGCCAGCAGCTTAGGAGGCGACTCACCCCTCCACTTT
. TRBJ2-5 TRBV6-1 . CASSGVQGTGLETQYF TGTGCCAGCAGTGGGGTACAGGGGACGGGACTAGAGACCCAGTACTTC
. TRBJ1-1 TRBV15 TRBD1 CATSRGSRDRGAEAFF TGTGCCACCAGCAGAGGTTCGCGGGACAGGGGTGCTGAAGCTTTCTTT
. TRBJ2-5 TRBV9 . CASSVPGGAQETQYF TGTGCCAGCAGCGTACCCGGCGGGGCCCAAGAGACCCAGTACTTC
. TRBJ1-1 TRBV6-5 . CASSYQGWRGNTEAFF TGTGCCAGCAGTTACCAGGGTTGGAGGGGAAACACTGAAGCTTTCTTT
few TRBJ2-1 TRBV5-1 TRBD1 CASSLAADRENEQFF TGCGCCAGCAGCTTGGCCGCGGACAGGGAGAATGAGCAGTTCTTC
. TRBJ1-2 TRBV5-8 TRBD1 CASQLGQIYGYTF TGTGCCAGCCAGTTGGGACAGATCTATGGCTACACCTTC
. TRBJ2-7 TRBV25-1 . CASSETAPLSYEQYF TGTGCCAGCAGTGAGACAGCTCCTCTCTCCTACGAGCAGTACTTC
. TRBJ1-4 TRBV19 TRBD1 CASRYRGEKLFF TGTGCCAGTCGATACAGGGGTGAAAAACTGTTTTTT
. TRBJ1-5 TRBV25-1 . CASSAPGPNQPQHF TGTGCCAGCAGTGCGCCAGGGCCCAATCAGCCCCAGCATTTT
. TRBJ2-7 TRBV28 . CASSLLAPYEQYF TGTGCCAGCAGTTTACTAGCGCCTTACGAGCAGTACTTC
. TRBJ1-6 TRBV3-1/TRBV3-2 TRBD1 CASSQEGTGLLPLHF TGTGCCAGCAGCCAAGAAGGGACAGGACTTCTACCCCTCCACTTT
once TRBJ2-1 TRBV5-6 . CASSWQYEQFF TGTGCCAGCAGCTGGCAATACGAGCAGTTCTTC
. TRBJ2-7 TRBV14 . CASSQAPGTYEQYF TGTGCCAGCAGCCAAGCCCCGGGAACCTACGAGCAGTACTTC
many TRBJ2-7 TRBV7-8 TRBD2 CASSRLAPSSYEQYF TGTGCCAGCAGCAGACTAGCGCCAAGCTCCTACGAGCAGTACTTC
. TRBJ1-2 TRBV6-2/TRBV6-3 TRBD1 CASSYYIIPDRGGGYTF TGTGCCAGCAGCTACTACATAATCCCGGACAGGGGAGGTGGCTACACCTTC
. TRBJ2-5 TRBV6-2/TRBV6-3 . CASSYSRRAGSEETQYF TGTGCCAGCAGTTACTCCCGTAGGGCGGGGAGCGAAGAGACCCAGTACTTC
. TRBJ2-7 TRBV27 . CASSFSRNYYEQYF TGTGCCAGCAGTTTTTCCCGGAACTACTACGAGCAGTACTTC
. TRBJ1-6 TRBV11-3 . CASSLGGGSSYNSPLHF TGTGCCAGCAGCTTAGGGGGAGGGAGCTCCTATAATTCACCCCTCCACTTT
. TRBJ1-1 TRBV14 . CASSRTGLLNTEAFF TGTGCCAGCAGCCGGACGGGACTCCTGAACACTGAAGCTTTCTTT
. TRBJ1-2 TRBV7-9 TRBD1 CASSKQGGGNYGYTF TGTGCCAGCAGCAAACAGGGGGGAGGTAACTATGGCTACACCTTC
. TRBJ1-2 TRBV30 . CAWEPEGYGYTF TGTGCCTGGGAACCCGAGGGCTATGGCTACACCTTC
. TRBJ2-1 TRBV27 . CASSPIRYYNEQFF TGTGCCAGCAGTCCAATCCGGTACTACAATGAGCAGTTCTTC
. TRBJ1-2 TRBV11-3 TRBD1 CASSSDRALTGYGYTF TGTGCCAGCAGCTCGGACAGGGCGCTCACGGGCTATGGCTACACCTTC
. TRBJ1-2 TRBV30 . CAWSWAFNYGYTF TGTGCCTGGAGTTGGGCCTTTAACTATGGCTACACCTTC
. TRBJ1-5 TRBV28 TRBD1 CASRQGQTNQPQHF TGTGCCAGCAGACAGGGACAGACGAATCAGCCCCAGCATTTT
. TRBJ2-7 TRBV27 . CASSLSRGSVYEQYF TGTGCCAGCAGTTTATCCAGGGGATCCGTCTACGAGCAGTACTTC